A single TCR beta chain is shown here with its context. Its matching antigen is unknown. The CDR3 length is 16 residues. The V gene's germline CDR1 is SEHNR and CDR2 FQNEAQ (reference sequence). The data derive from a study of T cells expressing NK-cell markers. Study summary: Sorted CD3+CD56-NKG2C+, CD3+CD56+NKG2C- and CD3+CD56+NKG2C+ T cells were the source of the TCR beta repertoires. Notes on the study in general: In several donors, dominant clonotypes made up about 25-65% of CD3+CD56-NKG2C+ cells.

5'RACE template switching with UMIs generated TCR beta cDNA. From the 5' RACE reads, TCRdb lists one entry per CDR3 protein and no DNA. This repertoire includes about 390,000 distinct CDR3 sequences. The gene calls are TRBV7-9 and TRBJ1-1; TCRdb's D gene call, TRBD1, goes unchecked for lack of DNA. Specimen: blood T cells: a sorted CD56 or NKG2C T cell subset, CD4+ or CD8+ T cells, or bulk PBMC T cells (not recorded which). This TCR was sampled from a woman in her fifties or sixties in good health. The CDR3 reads CASSLGDSFYNTEAFF.